The 13 T cell receptor beta chains in this list originate from one sample, sequenced in a study of cytomegalovirus exposure and HLA in healthy donors (dated by TCRdb to 2015 to 2018). To prepare the library, the immunoSEQ multiplex PCR assay was applied. TCRdb mirrors the immuneACCESS table, restricted to in-frame sequences. Some clones are absent from its copies; in checked studies, under half trace to an unresolved V gene, and the reason for the others is unknown. For this sample there are about 360,000 clones; 86% appear just once. The ten largest make up 0.83% of the sample. Material: PBMCs. Receptor source: a woman in her late teens or twenties in good health and CMV-seronegative.

The V gene is TRBV27, the J gene TRBJ2-5; no definite D call. V was clipped by 1 base and J by 3 bases, with 6 bases between them. The CDR3 totals 13 residues. The germline gives CDR1 MNHEY, CDR2 SMNVEV (reference sequence). The CDR3 is CASSLYAEETQYF. In DNA form, the CDR3 reads TGTGCCAGCAGTTTATACGCGGAAGAGACCCAGTACTTC.

This chain uses TRBV7-2 with TRBJ2-3; TRBD2 agrees at 12 bases. The CDR3 spans 16 residues. Germline CDR1 is SGHTA and CDR2 is FQGNSA. The V gene end was trimmed by 5 bases and the J gene end by 1 base; junction bases not matched to a gene: 4. CDR3: CASSLTSGGRTDTQYF. CDR3 nucleotide sequence: TGTGCCAGCAGCCTGACTAGCGGGGGACGCACAGATACGCAGTATTTT.

This clone was seen only a few times. The rearrangement uses TRBV5-1 and TRBJ2-6, with unresolved D. Germline CDR1 SGHRS, CDR2 YFSETQ. Trimming removed 1 base at V and 1 base at J, with 12 bases between. The CDR3 is made up of 17 amino acids. The CDR3 region has the DNA TGCGCCAGCAGCTTGTCCAGGCTGGTTTCTGGGGCCAACGTCCTGACTTTC. Protein sequence: CASSLSRLVSGANVLTF. The full variable domain, with the rest looked up from reference TRBV5-1 and TRBJ2-6, is KAGVTQTPRYLIKTRGQQVTLSCSPISGHRSVSWYQQTPGQGLQFLFEYFSETQRNKGNFPGRFSGRQFSNSRSEMNVSTLELGDSALYLCASSLSRLVSGANVLTFGAGSRLTVL.

V gene TRBV29-1 combines with J gene TRBJ2-3; 10 positions agree with TRBD2. J lost 3 bases, V lost 2 bases, and 2 bases had no gene match. Germline CDR1 is SQVTM and CDR2 is ANQGSEA. The CDR3 consists of 14 residues. CDR3 coding DNA: TGCAGCGTTGAAACACTAGCGGGAACAGATACGCAGTATTTT. It is translated as CSVETLAGTDTQYF.

This sequence joins TRBV5-1 and TRBJ1-5; maybe TRBD1 (6 bases). From germline, CDR1 is SGHRS and CDR2 YFSETQ. This CDR3 is 13 amino acids long. Trimming took 4 bases from V and 7 from J, leaving 12 bases between them. The chain's CDR3 is CASSPTTGQPQHF. The CDR3 DNA reads TGCGCCAGCAGCCCGACCACAGGGCAGCCCCAGCATTTT.

This chain joins TRBV28 and TRBJ1-5; 8 bases fit TRBD1. The V and J ends lost 7 bases and 6 bases, in that order; junction bases with no gene match: 8. CDR3 size: 14 residues. CDR1 MDHEN and CDR2 SYDVKM come from the germline V gene. In DNA, the CDR3 is TGTGCCAGCACCTCGGGACAGGCGGGTCAGCCCCAGCATTTT. This encodes CASTSGQAGQPQHF. The full variable domain, in which reference TRBV28 and TRBJ1-5 provide the parts outside the CDR3, is DVKVTQSSRYLVKRTGEKVFLECVQDMDHENMFWYRQDPGLGLRLIYFSYDVKMKEKGDIPEGYSVSREKKERFSLILESASTNQTSMYLCASTSGQAGQPQHFGDGTRLSIL.

The V and J genes are TRBV19 and TRBJ1-4, with D hard to call. Germline CDR1 is LNHDA and CDR2 is SQIVND (reference sequence). Trimming left V 5 bases short and J 1 base short, with 11 bases between. The length of the CDR3 is 15 residues. CDR3 in amino acids: CASSGRYGTNEKLFF. For the CDR3, the DNA is TGTGCCAGTAGTGGTAGATATGGAACTAATGAAAAACTGTTTTTT.

V and J are TRBV5-1 and TRBJ2-5, with 9 bases fitting TRBD2. Germline-derived CDR1 and CDR2 are SGHRS and YFSETQ. This CDR3 is built from 17 residues. Trimming cost V 1 base and J 5 bases; bases outside gene matches: 12. DNA for the CDR3: TGCGCCAGCAGCTTGTCGGCTAGCGGGAAGCGATTTGAGACCCAGTACTTC. Translated, it gives CASSLSASGKRFETQYF. Full variable domain (missing parts from reference TRBV5-1 and TRBJ2-5): KAGVTQTPRYLIKTRGQQVTLSCSPISGHRSVSWYQQTPGQGLQFLFEYFSETQRNKGNFPGRFSGRQFSNSRSEMNVSTLELGDSALYLCASSLSASGKRFETQYFGPGTRLLVL.

This chain joins TRBV7-3 and TRBJ2-7; 7 bases align to TRBD2. The germline CDR1 and CDR2 sequences are SGHTA and FQGTGA. The CDR3 consists of 15 residues. The ends lost 2 bases at V and 3 bases at J; junction bases unmatched: 7. The CDR3 nucleotides read TGTGCCAGCAGCTTAGGGTTGGCGGGAGTCTACGAGCAGTACTTC. This codes for CASSLGLAGVYEQYF. The complete variable domain, with remaining parts taken from reference TRBV7-3 and TRBJ2-7, reads GAGVSQTPSNKVTEKGKYVELRCDPISGHTALYWYRQSLGQGPEFLIYFQGTGAADDSGLPNDRFFAVRPEGSVSTLKIQRTERGDSAVYLCASSLGLAGVYEQYFGPGTRLTVT.

CDR3 in DNA: TGCGCCAGCACGGACAGGGCAATCCTGGGAGGGACTGAAGCTTTCTTT. Its translation: CASTDRAILGGTEAFF. The chain links TRBV10-1 to TRBJ1-1; 8 positions match TRBD1. V dropped 7 bases and J dropped 5; count of bases not matched to a gene: 15. CDR3 length: 16 residues. The germline CDR1 and CDR2 sequences are WNHNN and SYGVQD (reference sequence).

The V and J genes are TRBV30 and TRBJ2-1; D is undetermined. V shed 2 bases and J shed 0 bases, with 11 bases lying between them. The CDR3 loop spans 15 amino acids. The germline CDR1 and CDR2 sequences are GTSNPN and SVGIG (reference sequence). The CDR3 bases are TGTGCCTGGAGTAGGCAAAGGAGCTCCTACAATGAGCAGTTCTTC. It yields the protein CAWSRQRSSYNEQFF.

The rearrangement links TRBV2 to TRBJ1-4; D is unclear. V was pared by 2 bases and J by 7 bases, with 5 bases between. Germline-derived CDR1 and CDR2 are SNHLY and FYNNEI. The CDR3 has 12 amino acids. The CDR3 sequence is CASSELSEKLFF. The CDR3 DNA follows: TGTGCCAGCAGTGAACTAAGTGAAAAACTGTTTTTT. Drawing the rest from reference TRBV2 and TRBJ1-4, the complete variable domain is EPEVTQTPSHQVTQMGQEVILRCVPISNHLYFYWYRQILGQKVEFLVSFYNNEISEKSEIFDDQFSVERPDGSNFTLKIRSTKLEDSAMYFCASSELSEKLFFGSGTQLSVL.

This clone appeared a few times. This sequence joins TRBV18 and TRBJ1-5; 7 positions match TRBD1. J was trimmed by 6 bases and V by 2 bases; bases with no gene match: 7. The CDR3 runs to 15 residues. Germline CDR1 KGHSH, CDR2 LQKENI. DNA of the CDR3: TGTGCCAGCTCACCAGGAGGGGGCGATGTTCAGCCCCAGCATTTT. It encodes CASSPGGGDVQPQHF.